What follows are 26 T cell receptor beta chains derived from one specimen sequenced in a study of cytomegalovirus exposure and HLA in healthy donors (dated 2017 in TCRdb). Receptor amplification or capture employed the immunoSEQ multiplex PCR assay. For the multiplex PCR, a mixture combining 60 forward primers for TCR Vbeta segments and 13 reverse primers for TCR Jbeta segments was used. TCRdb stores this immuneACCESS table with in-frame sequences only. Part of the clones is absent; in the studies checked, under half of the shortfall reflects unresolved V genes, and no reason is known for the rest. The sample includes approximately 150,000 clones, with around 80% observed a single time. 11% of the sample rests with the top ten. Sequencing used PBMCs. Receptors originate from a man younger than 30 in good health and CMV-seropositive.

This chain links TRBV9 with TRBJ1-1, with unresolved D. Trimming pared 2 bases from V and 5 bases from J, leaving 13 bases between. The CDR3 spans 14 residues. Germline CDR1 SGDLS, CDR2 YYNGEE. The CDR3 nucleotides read TGTGCCAGCAGCGTTGACTCTAGGAGGACTGAAGCTTTCTTT. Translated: CASSVDSRRTEAFF.

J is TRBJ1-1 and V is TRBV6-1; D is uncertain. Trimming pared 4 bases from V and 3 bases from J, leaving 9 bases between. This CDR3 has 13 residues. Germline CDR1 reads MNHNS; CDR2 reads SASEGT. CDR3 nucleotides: TGTGCCAGCAGTGTGAATCGGGACACTGAAGCTTTCTTT. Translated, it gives CASSVNRDTEAFF.

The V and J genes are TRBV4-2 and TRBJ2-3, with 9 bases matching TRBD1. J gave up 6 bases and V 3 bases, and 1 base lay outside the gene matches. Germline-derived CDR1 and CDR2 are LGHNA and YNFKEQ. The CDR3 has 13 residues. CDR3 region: CASSQDRGDTQYF. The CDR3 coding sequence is TGTGCCAGCAGCCAGGACAGGGGCGATACGCAGTATTTT.

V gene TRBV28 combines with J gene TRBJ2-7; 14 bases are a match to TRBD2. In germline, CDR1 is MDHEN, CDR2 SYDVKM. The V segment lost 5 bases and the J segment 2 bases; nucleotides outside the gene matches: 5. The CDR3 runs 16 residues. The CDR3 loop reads CASSVGTSGRPYEQYF. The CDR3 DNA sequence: TGTGCCAGCAGTGTCGGGACTAGCGGGAGACCCTACGAGCAGTACTTC.

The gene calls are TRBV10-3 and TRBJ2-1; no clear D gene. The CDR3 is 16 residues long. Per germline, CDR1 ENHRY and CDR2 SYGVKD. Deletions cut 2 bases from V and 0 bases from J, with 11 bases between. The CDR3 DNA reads TGTGCCATCAGTGAGAATCCCCCCCGCTCCTACAATGAGCAGTTCTTC. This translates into CAISENPPRSYNEQFF.

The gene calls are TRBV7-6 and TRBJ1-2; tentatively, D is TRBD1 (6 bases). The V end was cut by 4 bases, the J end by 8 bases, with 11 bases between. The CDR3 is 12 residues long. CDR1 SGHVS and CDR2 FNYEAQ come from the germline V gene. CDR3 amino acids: CASSSTGLGYTF. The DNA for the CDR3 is TGTGCCAGCAGCTCAACAGGGCTCGGCTACACCTTC. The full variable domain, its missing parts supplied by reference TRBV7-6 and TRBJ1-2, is GAGVSQSPRYKVTKRGQDVALRCDPISGHVSLYWYRQALGQGPEFLTYFNYEAQQDKSGLPNDRFSAERPEGSISTLTIQRTEQRDSAMYRCASSSTGLGYTFGSGTRLTVV.

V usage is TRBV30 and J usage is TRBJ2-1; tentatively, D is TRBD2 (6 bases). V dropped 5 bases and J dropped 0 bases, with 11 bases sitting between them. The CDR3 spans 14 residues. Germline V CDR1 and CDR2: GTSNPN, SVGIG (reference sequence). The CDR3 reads CAWGTASSYNEQFF. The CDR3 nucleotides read TGTGCCTGGGGGACTGCGAGCTCCTACAATGAGCAGTTCTTC.

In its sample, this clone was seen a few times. This CDR3 reads CASNRAGSNYGYTF. In nucleotides, the CDR3 is TGTGCCAGTAACAGGGCCGGATCTAACTATGGCTACACCTTC. V usage is TRBV19 and J usage is TRBJ1-2; tentatively, D is TRBD1 (6 bases). V shed 7 bases and J shed 0 bases, with 12 bases lying between them. The germline CDR1 and CDR2 sequences are LNHDA and SQIVND (reference sequence). The CDR3 spans 14 residues.

The CDR3 loop reads CASSTGLAGSSEQFF. The CDR3 DNA reads TGTGCCAGTAGTACCGGGCTAGCGGGTTCCAGTGAGCAGTTCTTC. The chain joins TRBV19 to TRBJ2-1; TRBD2 matches at 8 bases. The germline V gene encodes CDR1 LNHDA and CDR2 SQIVND (reference sequence). The CDR3 is 15 residues long. Trimming at V came to 4 bases and at J to 9 bases, leaving 11 bases not matched to a gene.

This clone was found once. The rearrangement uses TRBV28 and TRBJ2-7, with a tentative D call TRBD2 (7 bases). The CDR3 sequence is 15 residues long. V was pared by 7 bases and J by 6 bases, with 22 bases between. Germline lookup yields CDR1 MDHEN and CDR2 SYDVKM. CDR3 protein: CASTPPSGGSGEQYF. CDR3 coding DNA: TGTGCCAGCACCCCACCGTCGGGGGGCTCGGGCGAGCAGTACTTC.

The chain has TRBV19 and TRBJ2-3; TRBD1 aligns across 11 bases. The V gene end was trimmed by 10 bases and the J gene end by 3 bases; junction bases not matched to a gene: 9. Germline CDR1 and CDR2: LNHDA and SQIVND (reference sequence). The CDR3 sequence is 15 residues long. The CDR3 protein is CATGQGAFRTDTQYF. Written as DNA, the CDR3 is TGTGCCACCGGACAGGGGGCGTTTAGGACAGATACGCAGTATTTT.

CDR3 DNA: TGCGCCAGCAGCTTGCAGGGGATTTCTTCTGGTGGCTACACCTTC. It specifies CASSLQGISSGGYTF. The V and J genes are TRBV5-1 and TRBJ1-2; D might be TRBD1 (6 bases). The V end was cut by 1 base, the J end by 7 bases, with 17 bases between. The CDR3 consists of 15 residues. The germline V gene has CDR1 SGHRS and CDR2 YFSETQ.

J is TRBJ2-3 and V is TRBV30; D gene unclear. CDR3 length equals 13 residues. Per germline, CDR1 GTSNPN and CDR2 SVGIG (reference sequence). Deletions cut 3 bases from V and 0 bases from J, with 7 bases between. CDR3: CAWRRPSTDTQYF. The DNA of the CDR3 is TGTGCCTGGAGGCGGCCTAGCACAGATACGCAGTATTTT.

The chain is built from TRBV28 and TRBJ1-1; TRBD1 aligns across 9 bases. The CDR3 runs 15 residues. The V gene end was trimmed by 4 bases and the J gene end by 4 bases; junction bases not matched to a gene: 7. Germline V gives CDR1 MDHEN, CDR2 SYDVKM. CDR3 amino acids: CASSSTGTGRTEAFF. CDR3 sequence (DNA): TGTGCCAGCAGTTCAACCGGGACAGGGCGCACTGAAGCTTTCTTT.

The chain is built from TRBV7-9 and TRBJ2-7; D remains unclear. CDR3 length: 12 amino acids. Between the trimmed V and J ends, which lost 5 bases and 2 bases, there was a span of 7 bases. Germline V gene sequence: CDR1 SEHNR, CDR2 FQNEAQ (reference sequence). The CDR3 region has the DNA TGTGCCAGCAGCCAGGATGCCTACGAGCAGTACTTC. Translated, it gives CASSQDAYEQYF.

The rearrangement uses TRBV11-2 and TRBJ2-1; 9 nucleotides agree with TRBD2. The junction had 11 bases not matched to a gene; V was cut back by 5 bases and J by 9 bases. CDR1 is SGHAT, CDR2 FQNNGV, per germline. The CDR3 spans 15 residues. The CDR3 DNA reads TGTGCCAGCAGCACCGGACTAGCGCGAGGGAGTGAGCAGTTCTTC. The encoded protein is CASSTGLARGSEQFF.

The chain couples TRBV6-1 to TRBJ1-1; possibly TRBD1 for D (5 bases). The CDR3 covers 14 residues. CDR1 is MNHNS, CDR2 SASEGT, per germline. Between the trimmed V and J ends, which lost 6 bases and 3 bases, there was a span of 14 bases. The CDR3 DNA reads TGTGCCAGCAGAACTACAGGACCCTACACTGAAGCTTTCTTT. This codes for CASRTTGPYTEAFF.

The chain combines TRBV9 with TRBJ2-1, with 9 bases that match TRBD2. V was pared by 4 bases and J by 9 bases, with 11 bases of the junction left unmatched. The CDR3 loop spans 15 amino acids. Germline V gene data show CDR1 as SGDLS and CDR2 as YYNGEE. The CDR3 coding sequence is TGTGCCAGCAGCCCCTGGGCTAGCGGGATGGTTGAGCAGTTCTTC. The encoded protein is CASSPWASGMVEQFF.

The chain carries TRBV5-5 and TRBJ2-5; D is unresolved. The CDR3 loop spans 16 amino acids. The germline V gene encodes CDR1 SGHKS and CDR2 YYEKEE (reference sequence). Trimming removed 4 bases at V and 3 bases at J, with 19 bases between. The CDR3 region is CASSPREAAEKETQYF. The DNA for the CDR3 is TGTGCCAGCAGCCCACGAGAGGCGGCAGAAAAAGAGACCCAGTACTTC. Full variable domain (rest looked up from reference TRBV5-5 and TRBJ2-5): DAGVTQSPTHLIKTRGQQVTLRCSPISGHKSVSWYQQVLGQGPQFIFQYYEKEERGRGNFPDRFSARQFPNYSSELNVNALLLGDSALYLCASSPREAAEKETQYFGPGTRLLVL.

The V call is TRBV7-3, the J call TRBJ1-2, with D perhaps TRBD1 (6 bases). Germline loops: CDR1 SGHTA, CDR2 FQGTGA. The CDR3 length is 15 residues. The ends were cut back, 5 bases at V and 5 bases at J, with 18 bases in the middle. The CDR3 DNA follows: TGTGCCAGCAGCCCCCCTAGGGGGTTTAGGTATGGCTACACCTTC. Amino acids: CASSPPRGFRYGYTF.

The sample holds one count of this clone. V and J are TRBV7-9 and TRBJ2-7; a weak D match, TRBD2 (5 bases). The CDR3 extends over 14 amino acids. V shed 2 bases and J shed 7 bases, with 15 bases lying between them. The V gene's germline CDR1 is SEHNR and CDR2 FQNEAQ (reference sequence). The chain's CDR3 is CASSLSATPGEQYF. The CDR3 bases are TGTGCCAGCAGCTTATCCGCCACCCCGGGAGAGCAGTACTTC.

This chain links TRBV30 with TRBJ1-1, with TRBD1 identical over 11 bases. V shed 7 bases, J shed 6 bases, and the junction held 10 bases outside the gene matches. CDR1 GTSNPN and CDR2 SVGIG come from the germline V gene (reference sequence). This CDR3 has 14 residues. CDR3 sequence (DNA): TGTGCCTCTCCGTCCGGGACAGGGGGTGCTGAAGCTTTCTTT. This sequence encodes CASPSGTGGAEAFF.

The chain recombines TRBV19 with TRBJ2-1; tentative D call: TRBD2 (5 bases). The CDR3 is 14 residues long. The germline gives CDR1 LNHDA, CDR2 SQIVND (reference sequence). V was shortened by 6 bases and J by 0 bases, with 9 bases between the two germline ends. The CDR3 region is CASRKRSSYNEQFF. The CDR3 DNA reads TGTGCCAGTAGAAAGCGGAGCTCCTACAATGAGCAGTTCTTC. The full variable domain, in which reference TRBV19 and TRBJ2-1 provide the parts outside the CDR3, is DGGITQSPKYLFRKEGQNVTLSCEQNLNHDAMYWYRQDPGQGLRLIYYSQIVNDFQKGDIAEGYSVSREKKESFPLTVTSAQKNPTAFYLCASRKRSSYNEQFFGPGTRLTVL.

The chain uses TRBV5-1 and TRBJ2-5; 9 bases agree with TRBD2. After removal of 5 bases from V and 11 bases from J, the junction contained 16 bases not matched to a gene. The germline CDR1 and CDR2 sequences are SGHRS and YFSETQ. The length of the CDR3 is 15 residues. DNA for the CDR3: TGCGCCAGCAGATGGAATAGCGGGAGTGCGGAAGAGCAGTACTTC. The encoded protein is CASRWNSGSAEEQYF.

DNA for the CDR3: TGTGCCTGGAGGTGGGGGCCGACAGGGGTTCTTAGTTCCTACAATGAGCAGTTCTTC. This sequence encodes CAWRWGPTGVLSSYNEQFF. This chain connects TRBV30 to TRBJ2-1; 8 bases are a match to TRBD1. The CDR3 is made up of 19 amino acids. J was trimmed by 1 base and V by 3 bases; bases with no gene match: 17. Germline CDR1 is GTSNPN and CDR2 is SVGIG (reference sequence).

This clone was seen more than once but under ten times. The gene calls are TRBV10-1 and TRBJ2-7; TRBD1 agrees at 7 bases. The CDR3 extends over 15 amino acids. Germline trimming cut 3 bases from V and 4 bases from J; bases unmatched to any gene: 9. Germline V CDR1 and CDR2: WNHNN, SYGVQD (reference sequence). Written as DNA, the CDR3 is TGCGCCAGCAGTGAACCGGGGACAGAGGGATACGAGCAGTACTTC. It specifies CASSEPGTEGYEQYF.